The clone carrying this TCR beta chain was observed a handful of times. CDR1 and CDR2 (germline): MNHNS, SASEGT. The CDR3 runs to 13 residues. V lost 3 bases and J 3 bases, leaving 8 bases between the germline ends. The data belong to a study of CD4+ T cells in melanoma. Libraries were prepared by immunoSEQ multiplex PCR; TCRdb keeps only in-frame clonotypes and omits some of them. Here the sample spans approximately 20,000 clones, over 75% being singletons. This chain uses TRBV6-1 with TRBJ1-2; D is unresolved. Sequencing was performed on cells from a culture (not recorded whether cultured in vitro). The TCR comes from a human donor with melanoma. In DNA, the CDR3 is TGTGCCAGCAGTGATAGGGTTGACTATGGCTACACCTTC. Its translation is CASSDRVDYGYTF.